These 5 T cell receptor beta chains came from one sample sequenced in a study of cytomegalovirus exposure and HLA in healthy donors. Use of 60 Vbeta and 13 Jbeta primers characterized the PCR. The assay was immunoSEQ multiplex PCR, and TCRdb's table has in-frame clones only and misses some. The sample lists roughly 180,000 clones; 84% were seen once. The sequenced material came from PBMCs. The receptor set was obtained from a girl aged 5-17 years in good health and CMV-seropositive.

V is TRBV18 and J is TRBJ2-7; possibly TRBD2 for D (6 bases). V was clipped by 3 bases and J by 1 base, with 10 bases between them. The CDR3 has 14 residues. Germline V gene sequence: CDR1 KGHSH, CDR2 LQKENI. CDR3 coding DNA: TGTGCCAGCTCACCCGGGGCGGGGTCCTACGAGCAGTACTTC. Amino acids: CASSPGAGSYEQYF.

V is TRBV6-6 and J is TRBJ2-1, with 8 bases aligning to TRBD1. The CDR3 is made up of 16 amino acids. The J segment lost 0 bases and the V segment lost 2 bases, leaving 3 bases of the junction unmatched. The germline CDR1 and CDR2 sequences are MNHNY and SVGAGI (reference sequence). The CDR3 reads CASSYRTGSSYNEQFF. CDR3 bases: TGTGCCAGCAGTTACCGGACAGGGAGCTCCTACAATGAGCAGTTCTTC.

J is TRBJ1-1 and V is TRBV19; D gene unclear. The germline V gene encodes CDR1 LNHDA and CDR2 SQIVND (reference sequence). The ends were cut back, 7 bases at V and 4 bases at J, with 16 bases in the middle. The CDR3 runs to 14 residues. This CDR3 reads CASISPGMGTEAFF. The CDR3 region has the DNA TGTGCCAGTATCTCCCCGGGGATGGGCACTGAAGCTTTCTTT.

This chain joins TRBV12-5 and TRBJ1-4; unclear D gene. CDR1 is LGHNT, CDR2 FRNRAP, per germline. CDR3 length equals 14 residues. The ends were cut back, 1 base at V and 2 bases at J, with 5 bases in the middle. CDR3: CASGLDSTNEKLFF. The CDR3 coding sequence is TGTGCTAGTGGTTTGGACAGTACTAATGAAAAACTGTTTTTT. The full variable domain, its missing parts supplied by reference TRBV12-5 and TRBJ1-4, is DARVTQTPRHKVTEMGQEVTMRCQPILGHNTVFWYRQTMMQGLELLAYFRNRAPLDDSGMPKDRFSAEMPDATLATLKIQPSEPRDSAVYFCASGLDSTNEKLFFGSGTQLSVL.

A word on this clone: The same CDR3 arises from other DNA sequences in this sample as well. The chain combines TRBV19 with TRBJ1-2; D perhaps matches TRBD1 (5 bases). V was trimmed by 3 bases and J by 8 bases, leaving 13 bases between them. Germline V gene lookup returns CDR1 LNHDA and CDR2 SQIVND (reference sequence). The CDR3 has 13 residues. CDR3 nucleotide sequence: TGTGCCAGTAGTATTAGCCAGGGATGGGGCTACACCTTC. The encoded protein is CASSISQGWGYTF.